These 21 T cell receptor beta chains originate from one sample sequenced in a study of blood T cell repertoires in COVID-19 (dated by TCRdb to the early 2020s). The method was the immunoSEQ multiplex PCR assay. This is the immuneACCESS table as TCRdb keeps it, with only in-frame sequences that have V and J called. A part of the clones is gone; compared with another copy, unresolved V genes explain less than half, and the rest is unexplained. This sample has around 400,000 clones in its table, and around 92% of those were observed once. Roughly 1.2% of the sample is held by the ten biggest clonotypes. The sequencing input was peripheral blood. The source is a man aged 40-50 years with acute or convalescent COVID-19.

Only one count was recorded for this clone. The chain combines TRBV7-9 with TRBJ2-5; 7 bases are shared with TRBD1. Germline trimming cut 5 bases from V and 0 bases from J; bases unmatched to any gene: 9. Germline V gene lookup returns CDR1 SEHNR and CDR2 FQNEAQ (reference sequence). The CDR3 runs to 16 residues. CDR3 sequence: CASSPQQGWDQETQYF. The CDR3 DNA is TGTGCCAGCAGCCCCCAACAGGGGTGGGACCAAGAGACCCAGTACTTC.

The CDR3 DNA reads TGTGCCAGCAGCTTAGGGACAGACTCTGGAAACACCATATATTTT. Translated: CASSLGTDSGNTIYF. The chain has TRBV11-3 and TRBJ1-3, with D possibly matching TRBD1 (6 bases). Per germline, CDR1 SGHNT and CDR2 YENEEA. The CDR3 is 15 residues long. Deletions cut 1 base from V and 0 bases from J, with 7 bases between.

The gene calls are TRBV9 and TRBJ1-1; tentative D call: TRBD1 (5 bases). The V gene's germline CDR1 is SGDLS and CDR2 YYNGEE. Trimming removed 6 bases at V and 6 bases at J, with 18 bases between. CDR3 length equals 14 residues. As DNA, the CDR3 is TGTGCCAGCACTACAGGAGATCGGGCTTCTGAAGCTTTCTTT. Its translation: CASTTGDRASEAFF.

CDR3 in DNA: TGTGCCAGCAGGAGGCAGCCGTACTATGGCTACACCTTC. This gives the protein CASRRQPYYGYTF. V usage is TRBV5-8 and J usage is TRBJ1-2; no definite D call. The ends were cut back, 5 bases at V and 3 bases at J, with 11 bases in the middle. This CDR3 is built from 13 residues. Germline V CDR1 and CDR2: SGHTS, YDEGEE.

The chain uses TRBV11-2 and TRBJ1-2; 9 bases match TRBD1. Germline V gene sequence: CDR1 SGHAT, CDR2 FQNNGV. The CDR3 consists of 14 residues. The ends lost 3 bases at V and 8 bases at J; junction bases unmatched: 7. CDR3 loop: CASSFRGQGVGYTF. Here the CDR3 DNA reads TGTGCCAGCAGCTTTAGGGGACAGGGCGTCGGCTACACCTTC.

This sequence joins TRBV5-6 and TRBJ2-7; the D gene is possibly TRBD1 (5 bases). CDR1 and CDR2 from the germline V gene are SGHDT and YYEEEE. Trimming removed 3 bases from V and 3 bases from J, with 13 bases in between. The CDR3 sequence is 14 residues long. The DNA of the CDR3 is TGTGCCAGCAGCTCTGGCTGGGGCTACTACGAGCAGTACTTC. This sequence encodes CASSSGWGYYEQYF. Filled out from reference TRBV5-6 and TRBJ2-7, the complete variable domain reads DAGVTQSPTHLIKTRGQQVTLRCSPKSGHDTVSWYQQALGQGPQFIFQYYEEEERQRGNFPDRFSGHQFPNYSSELNVNALLLGDSALYLCASSSGWGYYEQYFGPGTRLTVT.

This chain connects TRBV24-1 to TRBJ2-2; weak D call: TRBD1 (6 bases). Trimming left V 1 base short and J 4 bases short, with 9 bases between. Germline V gene data show CDR1 as KGHDR and CDR2 as SFDVKD. This CDR3 region has 15 residues. Here the CDR3 DNA reads TGTGCCACCAGTGATTTCGGACAGTTCACCGGGGAGCTGTTTTTT. Its protein is CATSDFGQFTGELFF.

The chain has TRBV5-1 and TRBJ2-7; TRBD2 matches at 9 bases. The V gene end was trimmed by 0 bases and the J gene end by 4 bases; junction bases not matched to a gene: 14. The CDR3 is made up of 18 amino acids. Germline V gene data show CDR1 as SGHRS and CDR2 as YFSETQ. This CDR3 is CASSLALAGLDGFYEQYF. CDR3 bases: TGCGCCAGCAGCTTGGCACTAGCGGGCTTAGATGGGTTTTACGAGCAGTACTTC.

The rearrangement uses TRBV12-3 or TRBV12-4 and TRBJ2-4, with 9 bases lining up with TRBD1. The ends lost 4 bases at V and 9 bases at J; junction bases unmatched: 4. The CDR3 spans 13 residues. CDR3 nucleotides: TGTGCCAGCAGTTCACAGGGGGCGCCCATTCAGTACTTC. It translates to CASSSQGAPIQYF.

As regards this clone: This CDR3 is also generated by other DNA sequences in the sample. The chain has TRBV28 and TRBJ1-2; perhaps TRBD1 as D (5 bases). Deletions cut 1 base from V and 2 bases from J, with 14 bases between. Germline CDR1 reads MDHEN; CDR2 reads SYDVKM. This CDR3 comprises 16 residues. The chain's CDR3 is CASSLSSGTLNYGYTF. As DNA, the CDR3 is TGTGCCAGCAGTTTATCTTCGGGGACTCTAAACTATGGCTACACCTTC.

The chain couples TRBV2 to TRBJ2-7, with D hard to call. This CDR3 is built from 11 residues. Germline V gene lookup returns CDR1 SNHLY and CDR2 FYNNEI. V shed 7 bases and J shed 4 bases, with 8 bases lying between them. In DNA, the CDR3 is TGTGCCAGCATTCGAGGTTACGAGCAGTACTTC. Translating gives CASIRGYEQYF.

The gene calls are TRBV7-3 and TRBJ2-1; the match to TRBD2 covers 9 bases. Germline trimming cut 5 bases from V and 2 bases from J; bases unmatched to any gene: 4. CDR1 is SGHTA, CDR2 FQGTGA, per germline. The CDR3 contains 15 residues. CDR3 sequence: CASSSSGSAYNEQFF. The CDR3 region has the DNA TGTGCCAGCAGCAGTAGCGGGAGCGCCTACAATGAGCAGTTCTTC.

The chain joins TRBV7-3 to TRBJ2-3; 9 bases are a match to TRBD1. Looked up from germline, CDR1 is SGHTA and CDR2 is FQGTGA. V lost 2 bases, J lost 4 bases, and 13 bases stayed unmatched. The CDR3 runs 18 residues. CDR3 residues: CASSLLPGQGIGADTQYF. The CDR3 region has the DNA TGTGCCAGCAGCTTACTTCCGGGACAGGGAATCGGGGCAGATACGCAGTATTTT.

This clone was seen a single time. The chain joins TRBV30 to TRBJ1-2; TRBD1 might be the D (5 bases). Trimming removed 2 bases from V and 6 bases from J, with 28 bases in between. The CDR3 extends over 18 amino acids. Germline loops: CDR1 GTSNPN, CDR2 SVGIG (reference sequence). The CDR3 sequence is CAWSRRGRVKSSTHGYTF. The CDR3 nucleotides read TGTGCCTGGAGTCGGCGGGGACGGGTCAAATCTTCGACTCATGGCTACACCTTC.

The chain links TRBV2 to TRBJ1-2; D is perhaps TRBD1 (6 bases). V shed 1 base and J shed 1 base, with 7 bases lying between them. The CDR3 is 14 residues long. Germline assignment: CDR1 SNHLY and CDR2 FYNNEI. CDR3 DNA sequence: TGTGCCAGCAGTGAAGGGACAGATAACTATGGCTACACCTTC. It encodes CASSEGTDNYGYTF. The complete variable domain, with remaining parts taken from reference TRBV2 and TRBJ1-2, reads EPEVTQTPSHQVTQMGQEVILRCVPISNHLYFYWYRQILGQKVEFLVSFYNNEISEKSEIFDDQFSVERPDGSNFTLKIRSTKLEDSAMYFCASSEGTDNYGYTFGSGTRLTVV.

The chain joins TRBV10-3 to TRBJ2-6, with D perhaps TRBD2 (7 bases). Germline CDR1 and CDR2: ENHRY and SYGVKD. V lost 6 bases and J lost 2, with 14 bases in between. The CDR3 extends over 16 amino acids. CDR3 loop: CAISPGGGAGANVLTF. In DNA form, the CDR3 reads TGTGCCATCAGCCCTGGGGGGGGCGCTGGGGCCAACGTCCTGACTTTC.

V usage is TRBV24-1 and J usage is TRBJ1-5, with TRBD1 matching 11 bases. This CDR3 is 19 amino acids long. Per germline, CDR1 KGHDR and CDR2 SFDVKD. V gave up 1 base and J gave up 0 bases; unmatched junction bases: 7. The CDR3 loop is CATSDLRDRGGNSNQPQHF. The CDR3 nucleotides are TGTGCCACCAGTGATTTACGGGACAGGGGGGGAAATAGCAATCAGCCCCAGCATTTT.

The V and J genes are TRBV27 and TRBJ1-5, with 7 nucleotides matching TRBD1. The germline CDR1 and CDR2 sequences are MNHEY and SMNVEV (reference sequence). CDR3 length: 17 amino acids. With V trimmed by 5 bases and J by 4 bases, 14 bases remained unmatched. The CDR3 DNA is TGTGCCAGCAGTACCTTACAGGGGATGGGGTGGAATCAGCCCCAGCATTTT. It is translated as CASSTLQGMGWNQPQHF.

The chain carries TRBV3-1 (or the pseudogene TRBV3-2) and TRBJ2-1; 7 bases are a match to TRBD1. Germline V gene data show CDR1 as LGHDT and CDR2 as YNNKEL (reference sequence). V trimming: 0 bases; J trimming: 13 bases; junction bases outside the gene matches: 3. The CDR3 extends over 12 amino acids. CDR3: CASSQENRGQFF. In DNA form, the CDR3 reads TGTGCCAGCAGCCAAGAAAACAGGGGTCAGTTCTTC.

The rearrangement joins TRBV6-1 to TRBJ1-2, with D maybe TRBD1 (6 bases). The CDR3 is made up of 16 amino acids. The V gene's germline CDR1 is MNHNS and CDR2 SASEGT. V dropped 3 bases and J dropped 3 bases, with 17 bases sitting between them. CDR3 DNA sequence: TGTGCCAGCAGTGATTACAACCGGGACACTTACTATGGCTACACCTTC. Translation: CASSDYNRDTYYGYTF.

As DNA, the CDR3 is TGTGCCAGCAGCCAAGATCACCAGGGGTCGACAGAAAAACTGTTTTTT. This encodes CASSQDHQGSTEKLFF. This sequence joins TRBV4-2 and TRBJ1-4; a possible D gene is TRBD1 (6 bases). This CDR3 spans 16 amino acids. The germline V gene encodes CDR1 LGHNA and CDR2 YNFKEQ. V was shortened by 0 bases and J by 8 bases, with 16 bases between the two germline ends.